Below, 21 T cell receptor beta chains from the same sample are listed, as sequenced in a study of shared clonotypes between healthy human individuals. Measured with immunoSEQ multiplex PCR; TCRdb has only the in-frame clones, and not every one. The table records around 2,000,000 clones, about 95% of them present only once. CD45RO-negative, CCR7-selected cells formed the naive CD8 fraction, which excluded terminally differentiated effector memory CD45RA+ cells. Sequencing input: naive CD8+ T cells sorted from blood. The receptors were gathered from a man between 18 and 35 years old in good health.

The rearrangement joins TRBV5-1 to TRBJ1-1; no clear D. Per germline, CDR1 SGHRS and CDR2 YFSETQ. Trimming removed 0 bases at V and 3 bases at J, with 15 bases between. The CDR3 is made up of 16 amino acids. This CDR3 is CASSLGFPFGDTEAFF. Here the CDR3 DNA reads TGCGCCAGCAGCTTGGGGTTTCCTTTTGGGGACACTGAAGCTTTCTTT.

The V call is TRBV29-1, the J call TRBJ2-3, with 7 bases matching TRBD1. V lost 6 bases to trimming and J lost 6 bases; unmatched junction nucleotides: 15. The CDR3 has 15 amino acids. CDR1 SQVTM and CDR2 ANQGSEA come from the germline V gene. The CDR3 sequence: CSVVRQGPFVDTQYF. In nucleotides, the CDR3 is TGCAGCGTAGTTCGACAGGGCCCCTTCGTGGATACGCAGTATTTT.

The gene calls are TRBV7-9 and TRBJ1-3, with 9 bases lining up with TRBD1. The junction had 4 bases not matched to a gene; V was cut back by 1 base and J by 3 bases. The CDR3 is made up of 16 amino acids. Germline values: CDR1 SEHNR, CDR2 FQNEAQ (reference sequence). For the CDR3, the DNA is TGTGCCAGCAGCTTAGGACAGGGGGAAGTTGGAAACACCATATATTTT. Protein: CASSLGQGEVGNTIYF. Variable domain in full (rest from reference TRBV7-9 and TRBJ1-3): DTGVSQNPRHKITKRGQNVTFRCDPISEHNRLYWYRQTLGQGPEFLTYFQNEAQLEKSRLLSDRFSAERPKGSFSTLEIQRTEQGDSAMYLCASSLGQGEVGNTIYFGEGSWLTVV.

This chain links TRBV7-9 with TRBJ1-1; 8 bases are shared with TRBD1. CDR1 SEHNR and CDR2 FQNEAQ come from the germline V gene (reference sequence). Trimming took 1 base from V and 5 from J; bases not matched to a gene: 12. The CDR3 sequence is 17 residues long. CDR3 DNA sequence: TGTGCCAGCAGCTTAGAACGGCTGGGACAGGTGGGAACTGAAGCTTTCTTT. Its translation: CASSLERLGQVGTEAFF.

The chain carries TRBV6-5 and TRBJ1-5; D is unresolved. The CDR3 consists of 13 residues. CDR1 MNHEY and CDR2 SVGAGI come from the germline V gene. Trimming shortened V by 5 bases and J by 4 bases, and 9 bases separated the two germline ends. CDR3 sequence (DNA): TGTGCCAGCAGTCCTGAAGTGAATCAGCCCCAGCATTTT. Its translation: CASSPEVNQPQHF.

In this sample, this clone turned up once. The chain recombines TRBV21-1 with TRBJ1-2; the table assigns TRBD1, which was not confirmed against the DNA. TRBV21-1 is a recognized pseudogene. This CDR3 spans 16 amino acids. The CDR3 region is CASTHRQALANYGYTF. In DNA form, the CDR3 reads TGTGCCAGCACCCACAGGCAGGCCTTAGCTAACTATGGCTACACCTTC.

V usage is TRBV28 and J usage is TRBJ1-5; D not certain. CDR1 and CDR2 (germline): MDHEN, SYDVKM. With 3 bases removed from V and 7 bases from J, the gap between germline ends came to 7 bases. The CDR3 covers 12 residues. The CDR3 reads CASSFYAQPQHF. Here the CDR3 DNA reads TGTGCCAGCAGTTTTTATGCGCAGCCCCAGCATTTT. The whole variable domain, remainder taken from reference TRBV28 and TRBJ1-5, is DVKVTQSSRYLVKRTGEKVFLECVQDMDHENMFWYRQDPGLGLRLIYFSYDVKMKEKGDIPEGYSVSREKKERFSLILESASTNQTSMYLCASSFYAQPQHFGDGTRLSIL.

This clone has just one count. The chain recombines TRBV6-1 with TRBJ2-5; TRBD1 matches at 10 bases. CDR3 length: 17 amino acids. The junction had 11 bases not matched to a gene; V was cut back by 2 bases and J by 5 bases. The V gene's germline CDR1 is MNHNS and CDR2 SASEGT. The CDR3 region has the DNA TGTGCCAGCAGTGAATCGGACAGGGGGTCGAGGGATGAGACCCAGTACTTC. Protein product: CASSESDRGSRDETQYF.

The chain is built from TRBV7-2 and TRBJ1-2; D call uncertain. This CDR3 is built from 13 residues. Germline V gene sequence: CDR1 SGHTA, CDR2 FQGNSA. Trimming removed 5 bases from V and 8 bases from J, with 15 bases in between. CDR3 bases: TGTGCCAGCAGCCTAATCCCCCCTGAGGGCTACACCTTC. The encoded protein is CASSLIPPEGYTF.

The chain couples TRBV4-2 to TRBJ2-1; no reliable D call. CDR1 and CDR2 from the germline V gene are LGHNA and YNFKEQ. Trimming removed 0 bases from V and 2 bases from J, with 11 bases in between. The CDR3 covers 16 residues. CDR3 bases: TGTGCCAGCAGCCAAGAGCAAGGGCTAACCTACAATGAGCAGTTCTTC. Amino acids: CASSQEQGLTYNEQFF.

The chain has TRBV6-5 and TRBJ1-1; 7 bases match TRBD1. J lost 1 base, V lost 2 bases, and 7 bases had no gene match. The V gene's germline CDR1 is MNHEY and CDR2 SVGAGI. This CDR3 has 16 amino acids. The CDR3 protein is CASSYLTGMKNTEAFF. For the CDR3, the DNA is TGTGCCAGCAGTTACCTGACAGGGATGAAGAACACTGAAGCTTTCTTT.

V usage is TRBV2 and J usage is TRBJ1-1, with D possibly TRBD1 on 5 matching bases. In germline, CDR1 is SNHLY, CDR2 FYNNEI. Trimming pared 4 bases from V and 1 base from J, leaving 16 bases between. The CDR3 spans 16 residues. Here the CDR3 reads CASSGLFTGANTEAFF. The CDR3 DNA reads TGTGCCAGCAGTGGCTTATTCACTGGGGCGAACACTGAAGCTTTCTTT.

The V call is TRBV30, the J call TRBJ2-7; 9 bases line up with TRBD2. Germline-derived CDR1 and CDR2 are GTSNPN and SVGIG (reference sequence). CDR3 length: 13 amino acids. Losses at the gene ends were 4 bases for V and 1 base for J; bases not matched to a gene: 2. The CDR3 DNA follows: TGTGCCTGGATGACTAGCGGATCCTACGAGCAGTACTTC. It codes for CAWMTSGSYEQYF.

The J gene is TRBJ2-7, the V gene TRBV6-5, with D possibly TRBD1 on 6 matching bases. The V and J ends lost 4 bases and 0 bases respectively, with 13 bases between them. Germline V lookup: CDR1 MNHEY, CDR2 SVGAGI. The CDR3 sequence is 15 residues long. Written as DNA, the CDR3 is TGTGCCAGCAGTTTAACAGGGTCCCCCTCCTACGAGCAGTACTTC. Its protein product is CASSLTGSPSYEQYF.

The chain uses TRBV25-1 and TRBJ1-2, with TRBD1 matching over 7 bases. The CDR3 has 14 residues. Germline-derived CDR1 and CDR2 are MGHDK and SYGVNS. The junction had 8 bases not matched to a gene; V was cut back by 3 bases and J by 7 bases. The CDR3 nucleotides read TGTGCCAGCAGTGACGGTGAGGGGGCGCGTGGCTACACCTTC. It is translated as CASSDGEGARGYTF.

This chain uses TRBV9 with TRBJ2-1, with 7 bases identical to TRBD1. The CDR3 spans 14 residues. Germline values: CDR1 SGDLS, CDR2 YYNGEE. Trimming took 4 bases from V and 6 from J; bases not matched to a gene: 7. The CDR3 loop reads CASSPYDRANEQFF. CDR3 DNA sequence: TGTGCCAGCAGCCCATACGACAGGGCCAATGAGCAGTTCTTC. The full variable domain, rest sourced from reference TRBV9 and TRBJ2-1, is DSGVTQTPKHLITATGQRVTLRCSPRSGDLSVYWYQQSLDQGLQFLIQYYNGEERAKGNILERFSAQQFPDLHSELNLSSLELGDSALYFCASSPYDRANEQFFGPGTRLTVL.

The chain combines TRBV6-5 with TRBJ2-2; D possibly uses TRBD1 or TRBD2 (6 bases each). The CDR3 has 14 amino acids. CDR1 is MNHEY and CDR2 is SVGAGI in the germline V gene. Trimming took 11 bases from V and 4 from J, leaving 17 bases between them. CDR3 DNA: TGTGCCGCTGCTTCCGGGGGCCCCACCGGGGAGCTGTTTTTT. This gives the protein CAAASGGPTGELFF.

About this clone itself: Other DNA variants within this sample encode the same CDR3. V and J are TRBV10-1 and TRBJ2-1; a possible D gene is TRBD1 (6 bases). CDR1 is WNHNN, CDR2 SYGVQD, per germline (reference sequence). CDR3 length: 11 residues. The ends were cut back, 3 bases at V and 9 bases at J, with 6 bases in the middle. CDR3 protein: CASSEGGEQFF. The CDR3 nucleotides are TGCGCCAGCAGTGAAGGGGGTGAGCAGTTCTTC.

The genes are TRBV19 and TRBJ2-1, with D hard to call. CDR3 length equals 16 residues. V gave up 4 bases and J gave up 0 bases, with 13 bases separating them. The germline CDR1 and CDR2 sequences are LNHDA and SQIVND (reference sequence). CDR3 amino acids: CASSNAELSSYNEQFF. For the CDR3, the DNA is TGTGCCAGTAGTAACGCCGAGTTAAGCTCCTACAATGAGCAGTTCTTC.

This chain links TRBV29-1 with TRBJ2-3, with D tentatively TRBD2 (5 bases). Deletions cut 5 bases from V and 6 bases from J, with 9 bases between. The CDR3 totals 11 residues. The germline V gene has CDR1 SQVTM and CDR2 ANQGSEA. CDR3 loop: CSVPTGDTQYF. For the CDR3, the DNA is TGCAGCGTTCCGACGGGGGATACGCAGTATTTT.

The V gene is TRBV30, the J gene TRBJ2-3; 9 bases line up with TRBD2. Germline CDR1 GTSNPN, CDR2 SVGIG (reference sequence). J was trimmed by 1 base and V by 5 bases; bases with no gene match: 1. The CDR3 runs 13 residues. The CDR3, as DNA: TGTGCCTGGGGACTAGCGCGCACAGATACGCAGTATTTT. It is translated as CAWGLARTDTQYF. Filled out from reference TRBV30 and TRBJ2-3, the complete variable domain reads SQTIHQWPATLVQPVGSPLSLECTVEGTSNPNLYWYRQAAGRGLQLLFYSVGIGQISSEVPQNLSASRPQDRQFILSSKKLLLSDSGFYLCAWGLARTDTQYFGPGTRLTVL.